These 18 T cell receptor beta chains came from one sample sequenced in a study of blood T cell repertoires in COVID-19. TCRdb's table, derived via immunoSEQ multiplex PCR, lists solely in-frame clones and lacks some. The sample lists about 160,000 clones; roughly 93% were seen once. The sample was peripheral blood. These receptors were obtained from a woman aged 45-60 years with acute or convalescent COVID-19.

The chain employs TRBV28 and TRBJ2-7, with D possibly TRBD2 on 5 matching bases. Germline-derived CDR1 and CDR2 are MDHEN and SYDVKM. Trimming took off 6 bases at V and 0 bases at J, with 15 bases between the two ends. CDR3 length equals 15 residues. CDR3 coding DNA: TGTGCCAGCAGCCCGGACTTGCTGTCCTCCTACGAGCAGTACTTC. It encodes CASSPDLLSSYEQYF.

The V and J genes are TRBV28 and TRBJ1-2; D not resolved. V lost 8 bases and J lost 2, with 9 bases in between. CDR3 size: 12 residues. Looked up from germline, CDR1 is MDHEN and CDR2 is SYDVKM. The CDR3 bases are TGTGCCAGCTTCGAGTCAAACTATGGCTACACCTTC. Protein product: CASFESNYGYTF.

This chain joins TRBV6-5 and TRBJ1-1; 11 bases agree with TRBD1. The CDR3 extends over 14 amino acids. Trimming took 6 bases from V and 5 from J; bases not matched to a gene: 5. The germline CDR1 and CDR2 sequences are MNHEY and SVGAGI. Here the CDR3 reads CASRTRDRGTEAFF. The CDR3 DNA follows: TGTGCCAGCAGGACCCGGGACAGGGGGACTGAAGCTTTCTTT.

This chain joins TRBV5-1 and TRBJ2-1, with TRBD2 matching over 10 bases. Trimming took 3 bases from V and 8 from J; bases not matched to a gene: 8. The germline V gene has CDR1 SGHRS and CDR2 YFSETQ. This CDR3 is built from 15 residues. The CDR3 region has the DNA TGCGCCAGCAGCTCCTTCAGCGGGGGGGCCGATGAGCAGTTCTTC. It specifies CASSSFSGGADEQFF. Full variable domain (rest looked up from reference TRBV5-1 and TRBJ2-1): KAGVTQTPRYLIKTRGQQVTLSCSPISGHRSVSWYQQTPGQGLQFLFEYFSETQRNKGNFPGRFSGRQFSNSRSEMNVSTLELGDSALYLCASSSFSGGADEQFFGPGTRLTVL.

The V call is TRBV2, the J call TRBJ2-7, with 8 bases aligning to TRBD1. This CDR3 spans 14 amino acids. CDR1 and CDR2 from the germline V gene are SNHLY and FYNNEI. Trimming cost V 4 bases and J 6 bases; bases outside gene matches: 8. The CDR3 here is CASSAGQGFVEQYF. In nucleotides, the CDR3 is TGTGCCAGCAGTGCAGGACAGGGTTTCGTCGAGCAGTACTTC.

This chain links TRBV28 with TRBJ1-2; D unresolved. CDR3 length equals 13 residues. V lost 4 bases, J lost 0 bases, and 6 bases lay in between. Per germline, CDR1 MDHEN and CDR2 SYDVKM. As DNA, the CDR3 is TGTGCCAGCAGTTCTTTATCTAACTATGGCTACACCTTC. It encodes CASSSLSNYGYTF.

The chain has TRBV30 and TRBJ1-5; 8 bases agree with TRBD1. The germline gives CDR1 GTSNPN, CDR2 SVGIG (reference sequence). The CDR3 runs to 13 residues. V dropped 2 bases and J dropped 4; count of bases not matched to a gene: 1. The CDR3 sequence is CAWSRTGNQPQHF. The CDR3 DNA reads as TGTGCCTGGAGTAGGACAGGGAATCAGCCCCAGCATTTT.

As to this clone: In the same sample, other DNA sequences code for this CDR3. The chain links TRBV11-2 to TRBJ2-1; 8 nucleotides match TRBD2. This CDR3 region has 13 residues. The V segment lost 5 bases and the J segment 9 bases; nucleotides outside the gene matches: 6. The germline gives CDR1 SGHAT, CDR2 FQNNGV. In DNA form, the CDR3 reads TGTGCCAGCAGCCCCGGACTAGCCCCTGAGCAGTTCTTC. As protein: CASSPGLAPEQFF.

J is TRBJ1-1 and V is TRBV28; TRBD1 matches 9 bases. Germline V gives CDR1 MDHEN, CDR2 SYDVKM. The CDR3 is made up of 15 amino acids. The J segment lost 3 bases and the V segment lost 3 bases, leaving 5 bases of the junction unmatched. The CDR3 spells CASSLRGQGHTEAFF. CDR3 bases: TGTGCCAGCAGTTTGAGGGGACAGGGCCACACTGAAGCTTTCTTT.

The chain is built from TRBV28 and TRBJ2-1; 10 nucleotides agree with TRBD2. J gave up 8 bases and V 9 bases, and 1 base lay outside the gene matches. Germline CDR1 and CDR2: MDHEN and SYDVKM. The CDR3 contains 11 residues. In DNA, the CDR3 is TGTGCCAGTAGCGGGAGGTATGAGCAGTTCTTC. This sequence encodes CASSGRYEQFF.

V gene TRBV12-3 or TRBV12-4 combines with J gene TRBJ1-2, with 11 bases fitting TRBD1. V lost 6 bases to trimming and J lost 8 bases; unmatched junction nucleotides: 2. The CDR3 sequence is 12 residues long. CDR3 nucleotide sequence: TGTGCCAGCAGGGACAGGGGGCGAGGCTACACCTTC. Translated, it gives CASRDRGRGYTF.

The rearrangement joins TRBV28 to TRBJ2-3, with TRBD1 identical over 12 bases. This CDR3 has 17 residues. V lost 6 bases and J lost 9; bases outside the gene matches: 16. Germline V CDR1 and CDR2: MDHEN, SYDVKM. The CDR3 spells CASRKNYGTGGSQTQYF. DNA for the CDR3: TGTGCCAGCAGGAAAAATTATGGGACAGGGGGCTCACAAACGCAGTATTTT. The full variable domain, rest sourced from reference TRBV28 and TRBJ2-3, is DVKVTQSSRYLVKRTGEKVFLECVQDMDHENMFWYRQDPGLGLRLIYFSYDVKMKEKGDIPEGYSVSREKKERFSLILESASTNQTSMYLCASRKNYGTGGSQTQYFGPGTRLTVL.

This clone was detected only once. The rearrangement links TRBV7-2 to TRBJ2-7; D is perhaps TRBD2 (5 bases). The CDR3 runs 16 residues. The V gene lost 2 bases and the J gene lost 2 bases, with 16 bases spanning the gap. Germline CDR1 and CDR2: SGHTA and FQGNSA. The CDR3 coding sequence is TGTGCCAGCAGCTTAAGGTTGGGAGATATCCCCTACGAGCAGTACTTC. Amino acid sequence: CASSLRLGDIPYEQYF. The full variable domain, with the rest looked up from reference TRBV7-2 and TRBJ2-7, is GAGVSQSPSNKVTEKGKDVELRCDPISGHTALYWYRQSLGQGLEFLIYFQGNSAPDKSGLPSDRFSAERTGGSVSTLTIQRTQQEDSAVYLCASSLRLGDIPYEQYFGPGTRLTVT.

The rearrangement joins TRBV19 to TRBJ2-5; 11 nucleotides match TRBD2. The V segment lost 4 bases and the J segment 2 bases; nucleotides outside the gene matches: 3. CDR1 and CDR2 (germline): LNHDA, SQIVND (reference sequence). This CDR3 comprises 15 residues. The chain's CDR3 is CASSRLAGGQETQYF. The CDR3 DNA reads as TGTGCCAGTAGTAGGTTAGCGGGGGGGCAAGAGACCCAGTACTTC.

The chain joins TRBV15 to TRBJ1-5, with D tentatively TRBD1 (6 bases). V was trimmed by 0 bases and J by 7 bases, leaving 13 bases between them. Germline V lookup: CDR1 LNHNV, CDR2 YYDKDF (reference sequence). The CDR3 length is 15 residues. CDR3 sequence: CATSRDVGAGQPQHF. CDR3 bases: TGTGCCACCAGCAGAGATGTGGGGGCTGGACAGCCCCAGCATTTT.

This clone was recorded once. The chain carries TRBV10-1 and TRBJ1-1, with no clear D. Germline lookup yields CDR1 WNHNN and CDR2 SYGVQD (reference sequence). CDR3 size: 16 residues. The V end was cut by 0 bases, the J end by 5 bases, with 16 bases between. The CDR3 loop is CASSESRRELGTEAFF. Written as DNA, the CDR3 is TGCGCCAGCAGTGAGTCGCGAAGGGAGTTAGGGACTGAAGCTTTCTTT.

DNA of the CDR3: TGTGCCAGCAGTAATCTCAGGGGGGCAGATACGCAGTATTTT. As protein: CASSNLRGADTQYF. The chain carries TRBV27 and TRBJ2-3; weak D call: TRBD1 (7 bases). V gave up 5 bases and J gave up 4 bases, with 13 bases separating them. Germline-derived CDR1 and CDR2 are MNHEY and SMNVEV (reference sequence). The CDR3 loop spans 14 amino acids.

This chain connects TRBV18 to TRBJ1-5; TRBD1 agrees at 7 bases. The V gene's germline CDR1 is KGHSH and CDR2 LQKENI. There are 13 residues in the CDR3. With V trimmed by 5 bases and J by 5 bases, 3 bases remained unmatched. The CDR3 here is CASSRDSYQPQHF. The CDR3, as DNA: TGTGCCAGCTCAAGGGACAGTTATCAGCCCCAGCATTTT.